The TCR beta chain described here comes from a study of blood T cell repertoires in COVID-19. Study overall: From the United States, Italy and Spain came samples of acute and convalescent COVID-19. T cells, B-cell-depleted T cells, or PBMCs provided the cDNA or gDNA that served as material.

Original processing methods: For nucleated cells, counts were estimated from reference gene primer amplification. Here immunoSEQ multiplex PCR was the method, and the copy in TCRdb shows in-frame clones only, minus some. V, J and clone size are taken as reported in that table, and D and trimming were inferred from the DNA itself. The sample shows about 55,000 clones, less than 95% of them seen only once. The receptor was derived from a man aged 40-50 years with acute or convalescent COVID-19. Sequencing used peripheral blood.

The CDR3 nucleotides are TGCGCCAGCAGCTCCGCCGACAGCTACAATGAGCAGTTCTTC. Residues: CASSSADSYNEQFF. The chain joins TRBV5-1 to TRBJ2-1; maybe TRBD1 (5 bases). V lost 3 bases and J lost 3, with 10 bases in between. Germline lookup yields CDR1 SGHRS and CDR2 YFSETQ. CDR3 size: 14 residues.